Below, 13 T cell receptor beta chains from the same sample are listed, as sequenced in a study of blood T cell repertoires in COVID-19. Repertoires were generated with immunoSEQ multiplex PCR, while TCRdb's copy carries only in-frame clones and drops some. The profile shows 240,000 or so clones, nearly 90% of them singletons. The source material was peripheral blood. These receptors all come from a woman in her twenties or thirties with acute or convalescent COVID-19.

The chain has TRBV6-6 and TRBJ2-7; D perhaps matches TRBD2 (5 bases). Germline V gene data show CDR1 as MNHNY and CDR2 as SVGAGI (reference sequence). V shed 4 bases and J shed 6 bases, with 19 bases lying between them. The CDR3 consists of 15 residues. DNA for the CDR3: TGTGCCAGCAGTTCTCTAGCAGGCGGTTTGGGCGAGCAGTACTTC. Its translation: CASSSLAGGLGEQYF.

DNA of the CDR3: TGTGCCAGCAGCTTGGGCATCCGCTCTGGGGCCAACGTCCTGACTTTC. This codes for CASSLGIRSGANVLTF. This chain joins TRBV7-2 and TRBJ2-6; no firm D call. The CDR3 is made up of 16 amino acids. The V gene's germline CDR1 is SGHTA and CDR2 FQGNSA. V dropped 3 bases and J dropped 0 bases, with 9 bases sitting between them.

This chain joins TRBV30 and TRBJ1-3; TRBD1 aligns across 7 bases. Trimming removed 5 bases from V and 7 bases from J; junction bases left unmatched: 8. CDR3 length: 13 amino acids. Germline CDR1 and CDR2: GTSNPN and SVGIG (reference sequence). CDR3 nucleotide sequence: TGTGCCTGGGACGCAGGGGGAGGTAACACCATATATTTT. This gives the protein CAWDAGGGNTIYF.

This chain links TRBV19 with TRBJ2-1; 8 positions match TRBD1. The ends lost 6 bases at V and 10 bases at J; junction bases unmatched: 5. The length of the CDR3 is 12 residues. Looked up from germline, CDR1 is LNHDA and CDR2 is SQIVND (reference sequence). CDR3 sequence reads: CASSRGDREQFF. The CDR3 DNA sequence: TGTGCCAGTAGCAGGGGGGACAGGGAGCAGTTCTTC.

The chain joins TRBV5-1 to TRBJ2-7; D might be TRBD2 (6 bases). The CDR3 loop spans 15 amino acids. The germline gives CDR1 SGHRS, CDR2 YFSETQ. V was clipped by 5 bases and J by 2 bases, with 17 bases between them. The CDR3: CASSRRGVGPYEQYF. CDR3 coding DNA: TGCGCCAGCAGTCGGAGGGGCGTGGGGCCCTACGAGCAGTACTTC.

This clone was found once. Additional DNA sequences in this sample encode the identical CDR3. The CDR3 sequence is CASSPGRNQPQHF. In DNA form, the CDR3 reads TGTGCCAGCTCACCTGGGCGTAATCAGCCCCAGCATTTT. This chain joins TRBV18 and TRBJ1-5; D not resolved. V lost 3 bases and J 4 bases, leaving 7 bases between the germline ends. This CDR3 has 13 amino acids. In germline, CDR1 is KGHSH, CDR2 LQKENI.

J is TRBJ1-4 and V is TRBV5-1, with 8 positions matching TRBD1. The CDR3 sequence is 15 residues long. V trimming: 0 bases; J trimming: 7 bases; junction bases outside the gene matches: 5. Looked up from germline, CDR1 is SGHRS and CDR2 is YFSETQ. CDR3 in amino acids: CASSLAWDRIEKLFF. The CDR3 region has the DNA TGCGCCAGCAGCTTGGCCTGGGACAGGATTGAAAAACTGTTTTTT.

This chain connects TRBV5-1 to TRBJ2-1, with D tentatively TRBD2 (5 bases). This CDR3 has 17 residues. Trimming left V 1 base short and J 0 bases short, with 14 bases between. Germline CDR1 is SGHRS and CDR2 is YFSETQ. The CDR3 protein is CASSLIRGSSSYNEQFF. CDR3 sequence (DNA): TGCGCCAGCAGCTTGATTCGCGGGTCTAGCTCCTACAATGAGCAGTTCTTC.

The chain couples TRBV29-1 to TRBJ2-2; D unresolved. The V end was cut by 2 bases, the J end by 6 bases, with 4 bases between. CDR1 and CDR2 from the germline V gene are SQVTM and ANQGSEA. The CDR3 consists of 11 residues. CDR3 sequence: CSVEPAGELFF. The CDR3 nucleotides read TGCAGCGTTGAACCAGCCGGGGAGCTGTTTTTT.

The rearrangement links TRBV19 to TRBJ1-1; maybe TRBD1 (6 bases). The V end lost 1 base, the J end lost 4 bases, and 16 bases lay between the germline ends. This CDR3 has 16 amino acids. CDR1 LNHDA and CDR2 SQIVND come from the germline V gene (reference sequence). The DNA for the CDR3 is TGTGCCAGTAGTATAGGGCGACTGACAGGTCTCACTGAAGCTTTCTTT. This encodes CASSIGRLTGLTEAFF.

This clone was seen a single time. The genes are TRBV7-9 and TRBJ2-1; 12 bases align to TRBD2. CDR1 SEHNR and CDR2 FQNEAQ come from the germline V gene (reference sequence). CDR3 length: 16 residues. V lost 7 bases, J lost 1 base, and 5 bases stayed unmatched. The CDR3 DNA reads as TGTGCCAGCAAGACACTAGCGGGGGGTTCCTACAATGAGCAGTTCTTC. It is translated as CASKTLAGGSYNEQFF.

The V call is TRBV10-3, the J call TRBJ1-4, with TRBD1 matching 9 bases. This CDR3 region has 14 residues. The germline CDR1 and CDR2 sequences are ENHRY and SYGVKD. Trimming cost V 6 bases and J 3 bases; bases outside gene matches: 2. The CDR3 loop is CAIRQGAPNEKLFF. The CDR3 DNA is TGTGCCATCAGACAGGGGGCGCCTAATGAAAAACTGTTTTTT.

The rearrangement uses TRBV5-1 and TRBJ2-3; 7 bases line up with TRBD2. CDR1 is SGHRS, CDR2 YFSETQ, per germline. V gave up 0 bases and J gave up 1 base; unmatched junction bases: 2. This CDR3 has 15 amino acids. The CDR3, as DNA: TGCGCCAGCAGCTTGGCGAGCGGGGGCACAGATACGCAGTATTTT. This encodes CASSLASGGTDTQYF.